These 19 T cell receptor beta chains were all obtained from the same sample, sequenced in a study of blood T cell repertoires in COVID-19. Produced via immunoSEQ multiplex PCR; TCRdb's table is partial and in-frame only. This repertoire shows 150,000 to 200,000 clones, approximately 80% found once; its top ten account for 10% to 15%. The specimen sequenced was PBMCs or T cells enriched from blood (not recorded which). The receptors were sampled from an older woman who had recovered from COVID-19.

This sequence joins TRBV28 and TRBJ2-2; the match to TRBD1 covers 10 bases. The CDR3 is 15 amino acids. J gave up 4 bases and V 6 bases, and 5 bases lay outside the gene matches. The germline gives CDR1 MDHEN, CDR2 SYDVKM. CDR3 region: CASSAGTGATGELFF. The CDR3 DNA reads TGTGCCAGCAGCGCCGGGACAGGGGCCACCGGGGAGCTGTTTTTT.

The chain combines TRBV24-1 with TRBJ2-2; 8 positions agree with TRBD1. V gave up 4 bases and J gave up 7 bases; unmatched junction bases: 4. This CDR3 region has 14 residues. Germline V gene sequence: CDR1 KGHDR, CDR2 SFDVKD. The CDR3 protein is CATSEATGDGELFF. The CDR3 DNA sequence: TGTGCCACCAGTGAAGCGACAGGGGACGGGGAGCTGTTTTTT.

This clone has only one observation. The chain has TRBV11-1 and TRBJ1-1; D is undetermined. V lost 5 bases and J lost 3, with 10 bases in between. The CDR3 is 13 amino acids. CDR1 and CDR2 from the germline V gene are SGHAT and FQDESV (reference sequence). CDR3 amino acids: CASSPSYYTEAFF. The CDR3 DNA follows: TGTGCCAGCAGCCCCAGTTATTACACTGAAGCTTTCTTT.

The chain combines TRBV6-6 with TRBJ1-1; TRBD1 is a possible D gene (6 bases). The CDR3 length is 14 residues. V was trimmed by 4 bases and J by 11 bases, leaving 20 bases between them. Germline V gives CDR1 MNHNY, CDR2 SVGAGI (reference sequence). Written as DNA, the CDR3 is TGTGCCAGCAGTTCGGGCACAGGGATCCTGTACGCTTTCTTT. It is translated as CASSSGTGILYAFF.

The chain joins TRBV2 to TRBJ1-4; D unresolved. CDR1 SNHLY and CDR2 FYNNEI come from the germline V gene. Trimming cost V 5 bases and J 7 bases, with 11 bases left between them. This CDR3 has 13 residues. CDR3 region: CASSREPFEKLFF. The DNA of the CDR3 is TGTGCCAGCAGTCGGGAGCCCTTTGAAAAACTGTTTTTT.

The chain uses TRBV9 and TRBJ1-1; D remains unclear. The V and J ends lost 0 bases and 1 base respectively, with 7 bases between them. Germline CDR1 and CDR2: SGDLS and YYNGEE. CDR3 size: 14 residues. This CDR3 is CASSVGPENTEAFF. The CDR3 coding sequence is TGTGCCAGCAGCGTAGGTCCAGAGAACACTGAAGCTTTCTTT.

There are a few counts of this clone. The chain has TRBV10-3 and TRBJ1-6, with TRBD1 matching over 9 bases. From germline, CDR1 is ENHRY and CDR2 SYGVKD. After removal of 3 bases from V and 9 bases from J, the junction contained 3 bases not matched to a gene. This CDR3 is built from 14 residues. For the CDR3, the DNA is TGTGCCATCAGTGATACAGGGGGCCCTTCACCCCTCCACTTT. Translating it yields CAISDTGGPSPLHF.

This clone was counted once. The genes are TRBV19 and TRBJ1-3, with D possibly being TRBD1 (5 bases). CDR1 and CDR2 from the germline V gene are LNHDA and SQIVND (reference sequence). Trimming cost V 2 bases and J 0 bases, with 8 bases left between them. This CDR3 is built from 15 residues. The CDR3 region has the DNA TGTGCCAGTAGTATATCAGGGATCTCTGGAAACACCATATATTTT. This encodes CASSISGISGNTIYF.

Comments on this clone: Other nucleotide sequences in the sample specify the same CDR3. The rearrangement links TRBV4-2 to TRBJ2-3, with a tentative D call TRBD1 (5 bases). CDR1 and CDR2 (germline): LGHNA, YNFKEQ. The CDR3 is 14 amino acids. Deletions cut 3 bases from V and 3 bases from J, with 10 bases between. Here the CDR3 reads CASSQVSGTDTQYF. The DNA of the CDR3 is TGTGCCAGCAGCCAGGTTTCAGGGACAGATACGCAGTATTTT.

The chain combines TRBV5-1 with TRBJ1-1; D might be TRBD1 (6 bases). V was clipped by 3 bases and J by 4 bases, with 13 bases between them. In germline, CDR1 is SGHRS, CDR2 YFSETQ. This CDR3 contains 14 residues. CDR3 nucleotide sequence: TGCGCCAGCAGCTCTTACAGGGAGGGCACTGAAGCTTTCTTT. It translates to CASSSYREGTEAFF.

The rearrangement links TRBV5-5 to TRBJ2-2, with D possibly being TRBD1 (6 bases). Between the trimmed V and J ends, which lost 0 bases and 7 bases, there was a span of 13 bases. Germline V gene lookup returns CDR1 SGHKS and CDR2 YYEKEE (reference sequence). CDR3 length: 15 amino acids. The DNA for the CDR3 is TGTGCCAGCAGCTTGGCGGTCACAGGGAGCGGGGAGCTGTTTTTT. Its translation is CASSLAVTGSGELFF.

This clone has only a few counts. The chain combines TRBV29-1 with TRBJ2-7, with TRBD2 matching over 7 bases. The germline CDR1 and CDR2 sequences are SQVTM and ANQGSEA. The CDR3 length is 14 residues. With V trimmed by 6 bases and J by 7 bases, 15 bases remained unmatched. CDR3 protein: CSVSHGLGSGEQYF. For the CDR3, the DNA is TGCAGCGTCTCCCATGGACTAGGGTCGGGTGAGCAGTACTTC.

V is TRBV3-1 (or the pseudogene TRBV3-2) and J is TRBJ2-5; D may be TRBD2 (5 bases). The germline V and J ends were trimmed by 4 bases and 1 base, with 13 bases remaining between them. Germline values: CDR1 LGHDT, CDR2 YNNKEL (reference sequence). The CDR3 runs to 15 residues. In nucleotides, the CDR3 is TGTGCCAGCAGCCCCCTTATGGGGAGCCAAGAGACCCAGTACTTC. Translating gives CASSPLMGSQETQYF.

The rearrangement uses TRBV7-3 and TRBJ2-2; 7 nucleotides match TRBD1. CDR3 length equals 16 residues. Germline assignment: CDR1 SGHTA and CDR2 FQGTGA. V lost 5 bases to trimming and J lost 0 bases; unmatched junction nucleotides: 6. The CDR3 sequence is CASSPVGTANTGELFF. DNA of the CDR3: TGTGCCAGCAGCCCCGTCGGGACAGCGAACACCGGGGAGCTGTTTTTT. The full variable domain, completed using reference TRBV7-3 and TRBJ2-2, is GAGVSQTPSNKVTEKGKYVELRCDPISGHTALYWYRQSLGQGPEFLIYFQGTGAADDSGLPNDRFFAVRPEGSVSTLKIQRTERGDSAVYLCASSPVGTANTGELFFGEGSRLTVL.

The chain carries TRBV30 and TRBJ1-6; 7 bases agree with TRBD1. The CDR3 extends over 17 amino acids. The trim removed 5 bases at V and 6 bases at J, leaving 16 bases unmatched. Germline assignment: CDR1 GTSNPN and CDR2 SVGIG (reference sequence). The CDR3, as DNA: TGTGCCTGGGCGTTGTACGTCGGGACAGCTCGTAATTCACCCCTCCACTTT. Translated, it gives CAWALYVGTARNSPLHF.

V usage is TRBV4-2 and J usage is TRBJ2-3, with 10 nucleotides matching TRBD2. CDR3 length: 16 amino acids. The trim removed 0 bases at V and 6 bases at J, leaving 6 bases unmatched. Germline CDR1 and CDR2: LGHNA and YNFKEQ. The CDR3 region has the DNA TGTGCCAGCAGCCAAGATGAGAGTAGCGGGGGGGATACGCAGTATTTT. As protein: CASSQDESSGGDTQYF.

This chain uses TRBV5-1 with TRBJ2-7; D might be TRBD2 (5 bases). Germline V gene sequence: CDR1 SGHRS, CDR2 YFSETQ. The CDR3 contains 14 residues. The V gene lost 4 bases and the J gene lost 6 bases, with 17 bases spanning the gap. DNA of the CDR3: TGCGCCAGCAGCAACGAGGGAGCCCTGGGCGAGCAGTACTTC. Translation gives CASSNEGALGEQYF.

The gene calls are TRBV28 and TRBJ1-2; 7 bases fit TRBD1. J lost 14 bases, V lost 6 bases, and 15 bases had no gene match. Germline-derived CDR1 and CDR2 are MDHEN and SYDVKM. The CDR3 contains 13 residues. CDR3 DNA: TGTGCCAGCAGCCTAGGGACAGACGTTGCACGTACCTTC. Its translation is CASSLGTDVARTF.

This sequence joins TRBV5-4 and TRBJ1-6; tentative D call: TRBD1 (6 bases). The V gene's germline CDR1 is SGHNT and CDR2 YYREEE (reference sequence). The CDR3 runs to 14 residues. V was cut by 4 bases and J by 10 bases, with 15 bases left in between. In nucleotides, the CDR3 is TGTGCCAGCAGCGGCGAAAGGGGGGGGTCACCCCTCCACTTT. The encoded protein is CASSGERGGSPLHF.